This T cell receptor (beta chain) was captured in a study of long-term antiretroviral therapy in people with HIV (dated by TCRdb to between 2021 and 2022). Study-wide context: Collection of the earliest samples took place about a decade ahead of the 2015 WHO recommendation for immediate ART, at a time when ART was typically delayed until CD4 counts fell. A retrospective serial study tested whether changes in peripheral blood TRB repertoire composition and diversity were associated with ART initiation and durable HIV suppression. No cross-contamination during QIAcube processing was shown when test extractions of a monoclonal T-cell line were performed alongside about 30 polyclonal samples. The cohort contributed about 180 cryopreserved PBMC samples from 30 adults with confirmed HIV infection, collected serially over a mean of about six years (range 1-12). About 40% of the 30 participants with HIV were female. Overall study results and their limits: Because pre-ART samples had limited cell numbers, unsorted PBMC were profiled rather than sorted CD4+ and CD8+ T cells. Because PBMC availability was limited, only the TCR beta chain was sequenced, with no alpha chain pairing. A significant increase in TRB diversity was found to be associated with ART initiation, although TRB diversity was observed to remain significantly below that of transplant donor controls even after long-term ART. The samples span the years 2004 to 2017, and the ART regimens used may be less effective than current regimens. HIV repertoires had narrower CDR3 length ranges than controls, and the network structure suggested an antigen-experienced repertoire that shifted only slightly toward naive after ART. Inferences about post-ART repertoire changes are limited because no data were available on ART adherence, viral resistance or therapy changes. At every time point, the repertoire was dominated by expanded TRB clones first identified before ART initiation, although this dominance fluctuated and, in many PLHIV, declined after ART.

Participants were included only if at least one PBMC sample before ART initiation and at least two post-ART samples were available. Treatment was received in the United States of America by all participants with HIV. Before DNA extraction, cryopreserved samples containing about 0.9-11 million PBMC were thawed and washed. At the time of the earliest PBMC sample for each participant with HIV, ages ranged from 23 to 54 years. PBMC samples were contributed by each participant from 1-4 timepoints before ART initiation and 2-8 timepoints after ART initiation, with a median of 7 samples. Serial HIV viral load, CD4+ T-cell count, ART history and demographic data were obtained for every participant. Using a Qiagen kit on a QIAcube, genomic DNA was extracted from unsorted PBMC, with samples processed in batches of 12. CDR1 and CDR2 were assigned from the germline V gene as SGHVS and FQNEAQ. The CDR3, from cysteine to phenylalanine, totals 15 residues. Only CDR3 DNA is held: 45 bases, read in frame from base 1. V and J lose 2 bases and 3 bases, and a span of 12 bases separates them.

The immunoSEQ hsTCRB v3.0 assay was used at survey level resolution for TRB variable region sequencing. The target sequencing depth for TRB was 40,000-50,000 T-cell genomes per sample. Pooled TRB libraries were sequenced on an Illumina MiSeq with a v3 150-cycle kit. In the original analysis: Analysis of repertoires was carried out in R inside a reproducible Nextflow workflow spanning QC, data transformation and analysis. LymphoSeq2, an R package for exploring AIRR-Seq data, was used to implement the custom analyses. Several samples that yielded fewer than 5000 total TRB sequences were excluded, so that approximately 170 HIV repertoires were analyzed. Of the approximately 190 retained HIV repertoires, approximately 57 were collected before and roughly 130 after ART initiation. Repertoires were downsampled to 5000 TRB nucleotide sequences, and summary statistics were averaged over 100 downsampling iterations. TRB sequences were retained for analysis only if CDR3 regions of at least seven amino acids were present. A Shannon entropy-derived clonality score and the Gini coefficient were used to measure diversity. In repertoire networks, the top 5000 CDR3 amino acid sequences were linked whenever an edit distance of one separated two sequences. GLIPH2 predicted antigen specificity groups and MHC restriction for TRB CDR3 amino acid sequences. To flag known CMV, EBV, HIV or tissue antigen associations, CDR3 amino acid sequences were matched against VDJdb and McPAS-TCR. Pre-ART, post-ART and control groups were compared with Wilcoxon signed-rank tests and Holm-Bonferroni correction. The clones in this table, taken by TCRdb from immuneACCESS, are in-frame only. Not every clone is retained; where verified, under half of the shortfall comes from an unresolved V gene, and the cause of the rest is unknown. D and trimming were read from the DNA, whereas the V and J calls and clone size are those reported in that table. For this sample the table gives roughly 25,000 clones, of which approximately 80% were detected only once. The ten largest clones represent approximately 5.1% of the sample.

On this clone: What antigen it recognizes has not been identified. Base qualities are not recorded, but no much larger clone differs from it by a single base.

This sequence originates from a woman aged 25 to 39 with HIV. Recombination linked TRBV7-8 to TRBJ2-3, and the D gene may be TRBD2, 5 bases matching. This sample comprised unsorted PBMCs, obtained 1.1 years before starting antiretroviral therapy. The DNA sequence follows: TGTGCCAGCAGCTTAAGAGGGTTTGGAACAGATACGCAGTATTTT. Protein translation: CASSLRGFGTDTQYF.